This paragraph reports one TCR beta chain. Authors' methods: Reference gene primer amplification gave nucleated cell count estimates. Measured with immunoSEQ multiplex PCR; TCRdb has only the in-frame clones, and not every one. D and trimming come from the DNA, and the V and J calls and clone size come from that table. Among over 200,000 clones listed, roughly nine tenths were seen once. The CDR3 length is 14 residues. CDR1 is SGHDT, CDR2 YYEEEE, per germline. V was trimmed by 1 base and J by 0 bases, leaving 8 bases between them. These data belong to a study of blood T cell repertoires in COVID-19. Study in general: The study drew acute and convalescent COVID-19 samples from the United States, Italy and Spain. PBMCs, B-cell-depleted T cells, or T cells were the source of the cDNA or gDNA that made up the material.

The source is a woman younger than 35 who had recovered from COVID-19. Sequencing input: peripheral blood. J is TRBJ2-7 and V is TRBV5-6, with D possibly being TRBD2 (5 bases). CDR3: CASSLRGNSYEQYF. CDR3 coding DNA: TGTGCCAGCAGCTTGAGAGGGAACTCCTACGAGCAGTACTTC.